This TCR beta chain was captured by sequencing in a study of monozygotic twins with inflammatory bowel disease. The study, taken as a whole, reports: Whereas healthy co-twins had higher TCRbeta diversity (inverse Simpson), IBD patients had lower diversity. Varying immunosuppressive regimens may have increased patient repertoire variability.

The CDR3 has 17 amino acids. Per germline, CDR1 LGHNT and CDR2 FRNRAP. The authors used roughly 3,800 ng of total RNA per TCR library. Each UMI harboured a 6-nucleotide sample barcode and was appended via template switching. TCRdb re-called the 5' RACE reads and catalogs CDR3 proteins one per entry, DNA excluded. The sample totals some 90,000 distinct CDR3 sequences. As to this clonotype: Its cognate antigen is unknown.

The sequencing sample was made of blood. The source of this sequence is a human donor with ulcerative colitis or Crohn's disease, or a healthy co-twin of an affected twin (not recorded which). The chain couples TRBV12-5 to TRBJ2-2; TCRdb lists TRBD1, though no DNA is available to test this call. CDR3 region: CASGYPTGARDTGELFF.